This T cell receptor (beta chain) was captured in a study of blood T cell repertoires in COVID-19. TCRdb keeps only in-frame clones here, not all; method: immunoSEQ multiplex PCR. This table holds just under 80,000 clones, 88% found once. The length of the CDR3 is 16 residues. V trimming: 3 bases; J trimming: 4 bases; junction bases outside the gene matches: 4. CDR1 is SGHRS, CDR2 YFSETQ, per germline. In this sample, this clone turned up once. The TCR originated in a human donor in a cohort sampled during active COVID-19. Sequenced input: peripheral blood. The chain joins TRBV5-1 to TRBJ2-2; 12 nucleotides align to TRBD2. The CDR3 spells CASSSLGLAGTGELFF. The CDR3, as DNA: TGCGCCAGCAGCTCACTGGGACTAGCGGGCACCGGGGAGCTGTTTTTT.